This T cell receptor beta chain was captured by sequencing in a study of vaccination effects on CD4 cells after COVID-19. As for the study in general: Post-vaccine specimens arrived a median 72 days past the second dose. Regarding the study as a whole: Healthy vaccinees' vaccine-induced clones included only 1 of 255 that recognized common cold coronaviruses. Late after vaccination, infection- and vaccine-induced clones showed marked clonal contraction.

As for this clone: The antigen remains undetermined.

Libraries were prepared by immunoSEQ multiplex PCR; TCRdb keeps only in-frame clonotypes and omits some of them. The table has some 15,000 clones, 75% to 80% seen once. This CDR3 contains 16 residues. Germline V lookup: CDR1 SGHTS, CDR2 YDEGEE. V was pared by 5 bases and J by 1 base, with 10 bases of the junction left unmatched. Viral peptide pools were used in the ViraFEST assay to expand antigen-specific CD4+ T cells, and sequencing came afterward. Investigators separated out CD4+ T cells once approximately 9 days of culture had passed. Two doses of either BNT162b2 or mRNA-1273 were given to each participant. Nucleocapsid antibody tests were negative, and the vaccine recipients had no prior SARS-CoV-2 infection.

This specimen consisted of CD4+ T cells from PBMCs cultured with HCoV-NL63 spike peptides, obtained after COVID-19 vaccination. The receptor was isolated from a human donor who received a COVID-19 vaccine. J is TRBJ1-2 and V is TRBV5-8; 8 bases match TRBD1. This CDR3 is CASSRGQGGGNYGYTF. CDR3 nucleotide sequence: TGTGCCAGCAGTCGTGGACAGGGCGGCGGTAACTATGGCTACACCTTC.